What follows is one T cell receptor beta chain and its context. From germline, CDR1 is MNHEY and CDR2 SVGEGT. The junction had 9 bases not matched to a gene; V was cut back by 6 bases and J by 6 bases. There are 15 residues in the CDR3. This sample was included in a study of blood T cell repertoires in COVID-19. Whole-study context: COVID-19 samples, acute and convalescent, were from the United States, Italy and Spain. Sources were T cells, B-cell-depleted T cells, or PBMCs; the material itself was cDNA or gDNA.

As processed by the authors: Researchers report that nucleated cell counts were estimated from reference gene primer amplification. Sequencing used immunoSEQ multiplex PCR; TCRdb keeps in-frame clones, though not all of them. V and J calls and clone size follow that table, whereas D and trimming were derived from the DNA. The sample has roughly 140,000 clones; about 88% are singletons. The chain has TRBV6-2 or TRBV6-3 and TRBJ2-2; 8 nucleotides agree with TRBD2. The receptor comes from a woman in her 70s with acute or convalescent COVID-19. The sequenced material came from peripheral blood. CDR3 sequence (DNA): TGTGCCAGCAGCTCGTGGGCGGGGGGCGCCGGGGAGCTGTTTTTT. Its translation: CASSSWAGGAGELFF.